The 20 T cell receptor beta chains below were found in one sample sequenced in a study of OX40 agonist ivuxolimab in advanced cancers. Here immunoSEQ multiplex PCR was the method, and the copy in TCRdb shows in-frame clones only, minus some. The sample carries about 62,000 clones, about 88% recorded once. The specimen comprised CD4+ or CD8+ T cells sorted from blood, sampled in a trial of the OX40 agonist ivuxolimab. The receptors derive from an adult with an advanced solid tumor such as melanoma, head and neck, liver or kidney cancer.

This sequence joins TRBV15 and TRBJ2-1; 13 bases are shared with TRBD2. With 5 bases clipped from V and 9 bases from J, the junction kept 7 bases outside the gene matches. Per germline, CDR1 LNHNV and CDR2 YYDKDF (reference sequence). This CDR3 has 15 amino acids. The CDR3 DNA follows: TGTGCCACCAGCCGGGGGACTAGCGGGAAACTTGAGCAGTTCTTC. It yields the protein CATSRGTSGKLEQFF.

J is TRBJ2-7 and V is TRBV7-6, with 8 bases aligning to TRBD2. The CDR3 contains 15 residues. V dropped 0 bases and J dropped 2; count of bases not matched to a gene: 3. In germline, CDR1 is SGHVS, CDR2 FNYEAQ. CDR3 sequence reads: CASSLAAGGTYEQYF. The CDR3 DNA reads TGTGCCAGCAGCTTAGCGGCGGGAGGAACCTACGAGCAGTACTTC.

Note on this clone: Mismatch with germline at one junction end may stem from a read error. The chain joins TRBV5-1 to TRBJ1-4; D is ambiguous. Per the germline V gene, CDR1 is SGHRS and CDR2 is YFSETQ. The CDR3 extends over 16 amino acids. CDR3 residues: CASSTKWGVSNEKLFF. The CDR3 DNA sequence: TGTGCCAGCAGCACCAAATGGGGTGTCTCTAATGAAAAACTGTTTTTT.

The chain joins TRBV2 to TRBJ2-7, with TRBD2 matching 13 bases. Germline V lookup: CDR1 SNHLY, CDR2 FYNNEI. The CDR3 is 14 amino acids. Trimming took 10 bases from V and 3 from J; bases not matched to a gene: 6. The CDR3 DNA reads TGTGCCACCCACTGGACTAGCGGGAGCTACGAGCAGTACTTC. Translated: CATHWTSGSYEQYF.

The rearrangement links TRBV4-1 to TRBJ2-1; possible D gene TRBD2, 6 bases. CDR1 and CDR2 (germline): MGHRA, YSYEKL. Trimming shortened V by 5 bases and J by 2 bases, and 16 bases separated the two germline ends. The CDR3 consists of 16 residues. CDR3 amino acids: CASSTPGTATYNEQFF. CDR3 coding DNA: TGCGCCAGCAGCACCCCCGGGACTGCTACCTACAATGAGCAGTTCTTC.

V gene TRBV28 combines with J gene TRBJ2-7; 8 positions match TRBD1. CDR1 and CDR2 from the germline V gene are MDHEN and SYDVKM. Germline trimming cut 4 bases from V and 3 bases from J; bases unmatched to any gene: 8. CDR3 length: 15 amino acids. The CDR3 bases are TGTGCCAGCAGTTCTGGACAGGGAGGATACTACGAGCAGTACTTC. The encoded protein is CASSSGQGGYYEQYF.

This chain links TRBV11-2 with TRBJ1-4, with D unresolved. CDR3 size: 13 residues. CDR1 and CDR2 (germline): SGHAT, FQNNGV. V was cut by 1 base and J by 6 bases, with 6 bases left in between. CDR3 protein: CASSLVGDEKLFF. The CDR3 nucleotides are TGTGCCAGCAGCTTAGTGGGAGATGAAAAACTGTTTTTT.

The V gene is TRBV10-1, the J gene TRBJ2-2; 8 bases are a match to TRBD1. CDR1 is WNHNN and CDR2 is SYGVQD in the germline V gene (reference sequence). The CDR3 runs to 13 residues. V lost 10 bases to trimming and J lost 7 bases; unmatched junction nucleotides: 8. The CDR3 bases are TGCGCCACCAGCGACAGGGGAGGCGGGGAGCTGTTTTTT. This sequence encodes CATSDRGGGELFF.

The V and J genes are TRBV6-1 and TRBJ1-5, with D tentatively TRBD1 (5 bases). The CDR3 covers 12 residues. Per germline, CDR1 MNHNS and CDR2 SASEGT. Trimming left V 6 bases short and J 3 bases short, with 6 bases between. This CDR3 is CASRQDNQPQHF. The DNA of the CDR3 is TGTGCCAGCAGACAGGACAATCAGCCCCAGCATTTT.

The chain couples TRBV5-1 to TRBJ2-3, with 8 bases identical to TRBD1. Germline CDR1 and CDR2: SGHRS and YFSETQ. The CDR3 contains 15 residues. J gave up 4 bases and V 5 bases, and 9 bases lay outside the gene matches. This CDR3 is CASRQRDRSPDTQYF. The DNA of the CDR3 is TGCGCCAGCAGGCAACGGGACAGGTCACCAGATACGCAGTATTTT.

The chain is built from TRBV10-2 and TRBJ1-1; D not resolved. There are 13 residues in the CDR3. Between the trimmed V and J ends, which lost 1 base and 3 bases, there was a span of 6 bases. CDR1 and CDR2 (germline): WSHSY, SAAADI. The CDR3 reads CASSEWGDTEAFF. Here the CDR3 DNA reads TGCGCCAGCAGTGAGTGGGGTGACACTGAAGCTTTCTTT.

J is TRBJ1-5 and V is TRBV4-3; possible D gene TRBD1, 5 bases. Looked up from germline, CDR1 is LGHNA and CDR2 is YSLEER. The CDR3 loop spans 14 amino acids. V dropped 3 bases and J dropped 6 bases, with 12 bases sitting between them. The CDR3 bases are TGCGCCAGCAGCCATTCAGGTGGGGGTCAGCCCCAGCATTTT. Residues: CASSHSGGGQPQHF.

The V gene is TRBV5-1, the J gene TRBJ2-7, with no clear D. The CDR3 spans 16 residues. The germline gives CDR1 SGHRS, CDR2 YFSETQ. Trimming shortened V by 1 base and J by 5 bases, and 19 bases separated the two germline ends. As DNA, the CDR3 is TGCGCCAGCAGCTTGCTGTCGACCCCACCTTTCGACGAGCAGTACTTC. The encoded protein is CASSLLSTPPFDEQYF.

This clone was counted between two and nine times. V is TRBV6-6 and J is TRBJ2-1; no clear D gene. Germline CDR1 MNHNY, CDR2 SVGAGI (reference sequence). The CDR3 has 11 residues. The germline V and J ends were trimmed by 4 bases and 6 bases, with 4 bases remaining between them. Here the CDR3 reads CASSSLNEQFF. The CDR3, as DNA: TGTGCCAGCAGTTCCCTCAATGAGCAGTTCTTC.

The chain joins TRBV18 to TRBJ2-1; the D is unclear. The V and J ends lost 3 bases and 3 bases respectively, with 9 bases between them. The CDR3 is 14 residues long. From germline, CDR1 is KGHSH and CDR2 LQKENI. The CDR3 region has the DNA TGTGCCAGCTCACCGCAATTTAACTACAATGAGCAGTTCTTC. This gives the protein CASSPQFNYNEQFF.

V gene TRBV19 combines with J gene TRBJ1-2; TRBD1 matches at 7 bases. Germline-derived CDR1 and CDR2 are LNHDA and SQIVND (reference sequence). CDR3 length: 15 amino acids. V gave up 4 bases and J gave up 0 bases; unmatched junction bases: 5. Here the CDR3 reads CASSTQGPTNYGYTF. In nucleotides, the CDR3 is TGTGCCAGTAGTACACAGGGGCCCACTAACTATGGCTACACCTTC. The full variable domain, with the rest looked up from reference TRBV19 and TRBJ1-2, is DGGITQSPKYLFRKEGQNVTLSCEQNLNHDAMYWYRQDPGQGLRLIYYSQIVNDFQKGDIAEGYSVSREKKESFPLTVTSAQKNPTAFYLCASSTQGPTNYGYTFGSGTRLTVV.

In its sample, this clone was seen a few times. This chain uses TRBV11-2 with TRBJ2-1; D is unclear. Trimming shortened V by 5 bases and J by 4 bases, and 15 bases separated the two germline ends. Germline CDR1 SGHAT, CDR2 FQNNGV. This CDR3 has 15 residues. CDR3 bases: TGTGCCAGCAGCCCTCACTCTCAGCTATACAATGAGCAGTTCTTC. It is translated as CASSPHSQLYNEQFF. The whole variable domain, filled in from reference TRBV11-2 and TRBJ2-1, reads EAGVAQSPRYKIIEKRQSVAFWCNPISGHATLYWYQQILGQGPKLLIQFQNNGVVDDSQLPKDRFSAERLKGVDSTLKIQPAKLEDSAVYLCASSPHSQLYNEQFFGPGTRLTVL.

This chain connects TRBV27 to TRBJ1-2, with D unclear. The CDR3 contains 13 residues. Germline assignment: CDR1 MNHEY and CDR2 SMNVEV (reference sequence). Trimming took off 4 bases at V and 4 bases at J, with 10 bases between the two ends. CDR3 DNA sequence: TGTGCCAGCAGTTCCCGGACCCTCTATGGCTACACCTTC. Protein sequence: CASSSRTLYGYTF.

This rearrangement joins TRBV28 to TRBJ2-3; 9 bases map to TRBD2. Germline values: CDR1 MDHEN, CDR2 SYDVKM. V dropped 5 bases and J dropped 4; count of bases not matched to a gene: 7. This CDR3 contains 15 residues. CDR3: CASSPPGLAADTQYF. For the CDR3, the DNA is TGTGCCAGCAGTCCGCCGGGACTAGCCGCAGATACGCAGTATTTT.

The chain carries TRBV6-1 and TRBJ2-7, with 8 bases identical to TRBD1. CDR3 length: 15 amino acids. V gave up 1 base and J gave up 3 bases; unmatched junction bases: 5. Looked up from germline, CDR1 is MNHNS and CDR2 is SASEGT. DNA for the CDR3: TGTGCCAGCAGTGAAGGGGCAGGGGGCCTCTACGAGCAGTACTTC. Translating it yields CASSEGAGGLYEQYF.